The 9 T cell receptor beta chains below come from one sample, sequenced in a study of blood T cell repertoires in COVID-19. Sequencing was performed with immunoSEQ multiplex PCR; in TCRdb, only in-frame clones are kept and a portion is missing. The profile shows around 230,000 clones, just under 85% of them singletons. The sample consisted of PBMCs or T cells enriched from blood (not recorded which). These receptors came from a man in his forties or fifties who had recovered from COVID-19.

The genes are TRBV18 and TRBJ2-3; 8 positions agree with TRBD2. The length of the CDR3 is 18 residues. After removal of 5 bases from V and 3 bases from J, the junction contained 16 bases not matched to a gene. CDR1 and CDR2 from the germline V gene are KGHSH and LQKENI. The DNA of the CDR3 is TGTGCCAGCTCAACATCCCTATTTACCGGGAGGGAGACAGATACGCAGTATTTT. Protein: CASSTSLFTGRETDTQYF.

The rearrangement uses TRBV7-2 and TRBJ1-5; D ambiguous. The CDR3 contains 13 residues. CDR1 is SGHTA, CDR2 FQGNSA, per germline. Trimming took off 1 base at V and 5 bases at J, with 6 bases between the two ends. The CDR3: CASSLDEDQPQHF. The CDR3 DNA reads as TGTGCCAGCAGCTTAGACGAGGATCAGCCCCAGCATTTT. Combining the CDR3 with reference TRBV7-2 and TRBJ1-5 gives the whole variable domain GAGVSQSPSNKVTEKGKDVELRCDPISGHTALYWYRQSLGQGLEFLIYFQGNSAPDKSGLPSDRFSAERTGGSVSTLTIQRTQQEDSAVYLCASSLDEDQPQHFGDGTRLSIL.

This clone was recorded a few times. The chain uses TRBV10-3 and TRBJ2-1; 7 positions match TRBD2. The CDR3 loop spans 15 amino acids. With 4 bases clipped from V and 2 bases from J, the junction kept 5 bases outside the gene matches. Germline lookup yields CDR1 ENHRY and CDR2 SYGVKD. CDR3 sequence (DNA): TGTGCCATCAGTGCCAGACTAGCAACCTACAATGAGCAGTTCTTC. Protein product: CAISARLATYNEQFF.

The rearrangement links TRBV2 to TRBJ2-5; 8 bases are shared with TRBD1. Trimming took 6 bases from V and 2 from J; bases not matched to a gene: 2. The CDR3 totals 13 residues. Germline lookup yields CDR1 SNHLY and CDR2 FYNNEI. The chain's CDR3 is CASRGQVQETQYF. The CDR3 nucleotides read TGTGCCAGCAGGGGACAGGTTCAAGAGACCCAGTACTTC.

The CDR3 reads CASSLGGTGRETQYF. The CDR3 DNA is TGTGCCAGCAGCTTGGGGGGGACGGGGCGAGAGACCCAGTACTTC. The chain carries TRBV7-6 and TRBJ2-5; 7 nucleotides agree with TRBD2. Germline V gives CDR1 SGHVS, CDR2 FNYEAQ. The CDR3 runs 15 residues. Trimming took 3 bases from V and 4 from J; bases not matched to a gene: 8.

The V and J genes are TRBV28 and TRBJ1-5, with D possibly TRBD1 on 5 matching bases. CDR1 MDHEN and CDR2 SYDVKM come from the germline V gene. V gave up 2 bases and J gave up 5 bases, with 13 bases separating them. The CDR3 extends over 15 amino acids. CDR3 in DNA: TGTGCCAGCAGTTTAGCAGGGAGGTCAGATCAGCCCCAGCATTTT. This translates into CASSLAGRSDQPQHF.

This clone has a single count. The genes are TRBV27 and TRBJ1-6; tentative D call: TRBD1 (5 bases). Trimming took 6 bases from V and 5 from J, leaving 23 bases between them. From germline, CDR1 is MNHEY and CDR2 SMNVEV (reference sequence). The CDR3 spans 18 residues. The CDR3 DNA reads as TGTGCCAGCAGCCCTCTGGCAGGCAGGGCGGCAGATAATTCACCCCTCCACTTT. As protein: CASSPLAGRAADNSPLHF.

The chain employs TRBV4-1 and TRBJ1-4; a weak D match, TRBD1 (5 bases). Germline CDR1 reads MGHRA; CDR2 reads YSYEKL. The CDR3 totals 15 residues. Trimming removed 2 bases at V and 5 bases at J, with 12 bases between. CDR3 loop: CASSQLGDPNEKLFF. Here the CDR3 DNA reads TGCGCCAGCAGCCAATTAGGGGATCCCAATGAAAAACTGTTTTTT.

The rearrangement joins TRBV5-1 to TRBJ1-2; D possibly corresponds to TRBD1 (6 bases). There are 14 residues in the CDR3. V lost 6 bases and J lost 2, with 14 bases in between. Germline values: CDR1 SGHRS, CDR2 YFSETQ. The CDR3 DNA is TGCGCCAGCACCCAACCCGGGACAAACTATGGCTACACCTTC. Translated: CASTQPGTNYGYTF.